Below, 9 T cell receptor beta chains from the same sample are listed, as sequenced in a study of blood T cell repertoires in COVID-19. Generated by immunoSEQ multiplex PCR, the TCRdb table keeps only in-frame clones and is missing some. The table includes a few hundred thousand clones, around 90% detected once. The sample consisted of peripheral blood. The receptors here all came from a woman aged 25 to 39 with COVID-19, enrolled during active disease.

The J gene is TRBJ2-2, the V gene TRBV28; D is unclear. The CDR3 has 14 residues. From germline, CDR1 is MDHEN and CDR2 SYDVKM. Trimming took off 3 bases at V and 4 bases at J, with 9 bases between the two ends. The CDR3 sequence: CASSFVGGTGELFF. The DNA for the CDR3 is TGTGCCAGCAGTTTTGTTGGCGGCACCGGGGAGCTGTTTTTT.

DNA of the CDR3: TGCAGCGTAGCAGGGGGCCGCACTGAAGCTTTCTTT. It is translated as CSVAGGRTEAFF. The chain has TRBV29-1 and TRBJ1-1; the match to TRBD1 covers 8 bases. Unmatched junction bases numbered 4, after V lost 6 bases and J lost 4 bases. Germline V gene data show CDR1 as SQVTM and CDR2 as ANQGSEA. The CDR3 runs to 12 residues. The full variable domain, with the rest looked up from reference TRBV29-1 and TRBJ1-1, is SAVISQKPSRDICQRGTSLTIQCQVDSQVTMMFWYRQQPGQSLTLIATANQGSEATYESGFVIDKFPISRPNLTFSTLTVSNMSPEDSSIYLCSVAGGRTEAFFGQGTRLTVV.

The rearrangement joins TRBV21-1 to TRBJ2-3; TRBD2, the table's D call, was not compared with the DNA. TRBV21-1 is shown as a pseudogene. This CDR3 spans 17 amino acids. This CDR3 is CASSRGKAGPSTDTQYF. The CDR3 DNA is TGTGCCAGCAGCAGGGGGAAAGCGGGCCCTAGCACAGATACGCAGTATTTT.

The chain carries TRBV5-5 and TRBJ2-1, with 7 bases that match TRBD1. CDR1 and CDR2 (germline): SGHKS, YYEKEE (reference sequence). V shed 3 bases and J 0 bases; nucleotides not matched to a gene: 3. The CDR3 contains 15 residues. CDR3 in amino acids: CASSSDRSSYNEQFF. The CDR3 nucleotides read TGTGCCAGCAGCTCGGACAGGAGCTCCTACAATGAGCAGTTCTTC.

This chain uses TRBV28 with TRBJ2-1; 11 nucleotides line up with TRBD2. Germline V CDR1 and CDR2: MDHEN, SYDVKM. V shed 3 bases and J 0 bases; nucleotides not matched to a gene: 4. The CDR3 consists of 17 residues. CDR3 amino acids: CASSFLAGGRSYNEQFF. CDR3 nucleotide sequence: TGTGCCAGCAGTTTCCTAGCGGGAGGACGCTCCTACAATGAGCAGTTCTTC. The entire variable domain, with the rest obtained from reference TRBV28 and TRBJ2-1, is as follows: DVKVTQSSRYLVKRTGEKVFLECVQDMDHENMFWYRQDPGLGLRLIYFSYDVKMKEKGDIPEGYSVSREKKERFSLILESASTNQTSMYLCASSFLAGGRSYNEQFFGPGTRLTVL.

The chain recombines TRBV30 with TRBJ1-1, with D unresolved. The CDR3 covers 11 residues. Germline CDR1 GTSNPN, CDR2 SVGIG (reference sequence). Between the trimmed V and J ends, which lost 3 bases and 6 bases, there was a span of 8 bases. CDR3 loop: CAWRALPEAFF. CDR3 nucleotides: TGTGCCTGGAGAGCGCTCCCTGAAGCTTTCTTT.

This clone was seen only once. The chain carries TRBV18 and TRBJ1-6; 8 nucleotides match TRBD1. Germline V gene sequence: CDR1 KGHSH, CDR2 LQKENI. V dropped 4 bases and J dropped 7; count of bases not matched to a gene: 12. The CDR3 totals 17 residues. The CDR3 loop reads CASSQGQGQLLNSPLHF. The CDR3 nucleotides read TGTGCCAGCTCACAAGGACAGGGTCAGCTCCTCAATTCACCCCTCCACTTT.

The chain employs TRBV3-1 (or the pseudogene TRBV3-2) and TRBJ2-3, with unresolved D. Germline lookup yields CDR1 LGHDT and CDR2 YNNKEL (reference sequence). V gave up 0 bases and J gave up 9 bases, with 13 bases separating them. The CDR3 is 14 residues long. The CDR3 nucleotides are TGTGCCAGCAGCCAAGATCCTGGCGGAGAAACGCAGTATTTT. Translation gives CASSQDPGGETQYF.

This clone was seen once. This chain uses TRBV5-5 with TRBJ2-5, with a possible D match to TRBD2 (5 bases). Germline loops: CDR1 SGHKS, CDR2 YYEKEE (reference sequence). The V end lost 2 bases, the J end lost 5 bases, and 13 bases lay between the germline ends. The CDR3 spans 14 residues. As DNA, the CDR3 is TGTGCCAGCAGCTTTTGGACCCGGGATGAGACCCAGTACTTC. Protein product: CASSFWTRDETQYF.